Below, 26 T cell receptor beta chains from the same sample are listed, as sequenced in a study of blood T cell repertoires in COVID-19. Repertoires were generated with immunoSEQ multiplex PCR, while TCRdb's copy carries only in-frame clones and drops some. The sample contains fewer than 350,000 clones, under 90% of which appear only once. The sample comprised PBMCs or T cells enriched from blood (not recorded which). Receptors were obtained from a middle-aged woman who had recovered from COVID-19.

This chain uses TRBV6-5 with TRBJ1-5; D remains ambiguous. The CDR3 contains 15 residues. Germline V gives CDR1 MNHEY, CDR2 SVGAGI. Deletions cut 7 bases from V and 0 bases from J, with 13 bases between. In nucleotides, the CDR3 is TGTGCCAGCACCCTGGGGAGGTCTAGCAATCAGCCCCAGCATTTT. Protein sequence: CASTLGRSSNQPQHF.

This chain uses TRBV2 with TRBJ2-1; perhaps TRBD1 as D (5 bases). Germline V lookup: CDR1 SNHLY, CDR2 FYNNEI. There are 16 residues in the CDR3. Trimming pared 6 bases from V and 7 bases from J, leaving 22 bases between. The CDR3 region has the DNA TGTGCCAGCAGCCGTCGCGCAGGGATAGGTTCAAATGAGCAGTTCTTC. It codes for CASSRRAGIGSNEQFF.

The chain is built from TRBV14 and TRBJ2-1; 13 bases map to TRBD2. The V and J ends lost 7 bases and 8 bases, in that order; junction bases with no gene match: 5. This CDR3 is built from 14 residues. The germline V gene encodes CDR1 SGHDN and CDR2 FVKESK. The CDR3 region is CASTRTSGSYEQFF. Written as DNA, the CDR3 is TGTGCCAGCACCCGGACTAGCGGGAGCTATGAGCAGTTCTTC. Full variable domain (outside the CDR3, taken from reference TRBV14 and TRBJ2-1): EAGVTQFPSHSVIEKGQTVTLRCDPISGHDNLYWYRRVMGKEIKFLLHFVKESKQDESGMPNNRFLAERTGGTYSTLKVQPAELEDSGVYFCASTRTSGSYEQFFGPGTRLTVL.

The chain has TRBV20-1 and TRBJ1-1; no firm D call. Trimming shortened V by 3 bases and J by 1 base, and 9 bases separated the two germline ends. The CDR3 is made up of 13 amino acids. Germline CDR1 and CDR2: DFQATT and SNEGSKA (reference sequence). CDR3 residues: CSASGRPNTEAFF. The DNA of the CDR3 is TGCAGTGCTAGTGGGAGGCCGAACACTGAAGCTTTCTTT.

This chain uses TRBV5-6 with TRBJ2-6; D unclear. This CDR3 region has 14 residues. V was clipped by 3 bases and J by 0 bases, with 4 bases between them. Germline assignment: CDR1 SGHDT and CDR2 YYEEEE. DNA for the CDR3: TGTGCCAGCAGCTCTAGCTCTGGGGCCAACGTCCTGACTTTC. Its translation: CASSSSSGANVLTF.

This clone was recorded only once. The chain couples TRBV5-1 to TRBJ2-5; 11 positions match TRBD1. The V gene end was trimmed by 3 bases and the J gene end by 1 base; junction bases not matched to a gene: 5. The length of the CDR3 is 16 residues. The germline V gene has CDR1 SGHRS and CDR2 YFSETQ. The CDR3 DNA sequence: TGCGCCAGCAGCTCCGGACAGGGGGCGATCCAAGAGACCCAGTACTTC. Protein sequence: CASSSGQGAIQETQYF.

The gene calls are TRBV7-8 and TRBJ1-1, with 7 positions matching TRBD1. This CDR3 has 16 amino acids. Germline trimming cut 2 bases from V and 4 bases from J; bases unmatched to any gene: 10. Germline V gives CDR1 SGHVS, CDR2 FQNEAQ. CDR3 DNA: TGTGCCAGCAGCTTACTATCGAGACAGGGAATCACTGAAGCTTTCTTT. It codes for CASSLLSRQGITEAFF.

The V call is TRBV25-1, the J call TRBJ2-7; 8 nucleotides agree with TRBD1. Germline V gives CDR1 MGHDK, CDR2 SYGVNS. The trim removed 1 base at V and 4 bases at J, leaving 12 bases unmatched. The CDR3 contains 17 residues. CDR3 sequence (DNA): TGTGCCAGCAGTGAATCTGGCTGGACAGGGAAAGCTTACGAGCAGTACTTC. Protein sequence: CASSESGWTGKAYEQYF.

The V gene is TRBV7-3, the J gene TRBJ2-2; 8 bases map to TRBD1. Germline assignment: CDR1 SGHTA and CDR2 FQGTGA. V lost 5 bases to trimming and J lost 4 bases; unmatched junction nucleotides: 21. The CDR3 runs to 20 residues. The CDR3 nucleotides read TGTGCCAGCAGCAGAAATGCGGGGACAGGTCCTTTCTATTTCACCGGGGAGCTGTTTTTT. Encoded protein: CASSRNAGTGPFYFTGELFF.

The rearrangement uses TRBV11-2 and TRBJ1-5; D is perhaps TRBD1 (5 bases). CDR3 size: 16 residues. V was trimmed by 3 bases and J by 1 base, leaving 13 bases between them. Germline CDR1 and CDR2: SGHAT and FQNNGV. CDR3 region: CASSFGGPSSNQPQHF. The CDR3 DNA reads as TGTGCCAGCAGCTTCGGGGGTCCATCCAGCAATCAGCCCCAGCATTTT.

This rearrangement joins TRBV27 to TRBJ1-2, with 7 bases lining up with TRBD1. Germline assignment: CDR1 MNHEY and CDR2 SMNVEV (reference sequence). Trimming at V came to 6 bases and at J to 2 bases, leaving 9 bases not matched to a gene. There are 15 residues in the CDR3. The CDR3 spells CASSHDRDINYGYTF. For the CDR3, the DNA is TGTGCCAGCAGCCATGACAGGGACATAAACTATGGCTACACCTTC.

This clone was seen once. V usage is TRBV11-2 and J usage is TRBJ1-2; possible D gene TRBD1, 5 bases. The CDR3 consists of 13 residues. Germline V gene lookup returns CDR1 SGHAT and CDR2 FQNNGV. The V end was cut by 1 base, the J end by 4 bases, with 7 bases between. The CDR3 region is CASSLGQFYGYTF. The CDR3 DNA is TGTGCCAGCAGCTTAGGACAGTTCTATGGCTACACCTTC.

The gene calls are TRBV5-1 and TRBJ2-1, with D possibly being TRBD2 (6 bases). CDR1 is SGHRS, CDR2 YFSETQ, per germline. Trimming removed 0 bases from V and 5 bases from J, with 21 bases in between. The CDR3 runs 18 residues. CDR3 region: CASSLALSSAGIDNEQFF. CDR3 DNA sequence: TGCGCCAGCAGCTTGGCCCTGTCTAGCGCTGGAATAGACAATGAGCAGTTCTTC.

Only one count was recorded for this clone. The chain joins TRBV6-6 to TRBJ2-1, with 11 nucleotides matching TRBD2. V lost 5 bases, J lost 5 bases, and 14 bases stayed unmatched. The CDR3 extends over 18 amino acids. From germline, CDR1 is MNHNY and CDR2 SVGAGI (reference sequence). The CDR3 DNA reads TGTGCCAGCAGTCCCCAACTACTCGGACTAGCGGGTCACAATGAGCAGTTCTTC. This translates into CASSPQLLGLAGHNEQFF.

V is TRBV9 and J is TRBJ1-1, with 10 bases that match TRBD1. The CDR3 contains 16 residues. Germline CDR1 is SGDLS and CDR2 is YYNGEE. After removal of 0 bases from V and 3 bases from J, the junction contained 5 bases not matched to a gene. CDR3 amino acids: CASSVATGTGDTEAFF. CDR3 DNA sequence: TGTGCCAGCAGCGTAGCTACCGGGACAGGGGACACTGAAGCTTTCTTT.

This chain links TRBV9 with TRBJ1-3; the D is unclear. The CDR3 has 14 amino acids. Trimming took 3 bases from V and 6 from J, leaving 13 bases between them. Germline V gene sequence: CDR1 SGDLS, CDR2 YYNGEE. In DNA, the CDR3 is TGTGCCAGCAGCGGGACTGCCCATTTAAACACCATATATTTT. Its translation is CASSGTAHLNTIYF.

This sequence joins TRBV30 and TRBJ2-7; 8 nucleotides match TRBD2. CDR3 length equals 11 residues. Germline V lookup: CDR1 GTSNPN, CDR2 SVGIG (reference sequence). The CDR3 coding sequence is TGTGTGGGTACGGGGGGGGACGAGCAGTACTTC. Amino acids: CVGTGGDEQYF.

The V gene is TRBV27, the J gene TRBJ1-1; 8 positions match TRBD1. This CDR3 region has 13 residues. The ends lost 7 bases at V and 7 bases at J; junction bases unmatched: 8. Germline CDR1 reads MNHEY; CDR2 reads SMNVEV (reference sequence). The DNA of the CDR3 is TGTGCCAGCAAGGGTACAGGGGGAGTTGAAGCTTTCTTT. Its translation is CASKGTGGVEAFF.

The chain carries TRBV7-9 and TRBJ1-4; no definite D call. With 3 bases removed from V and 1 base from J, the gap between germline ends came to 9 bases. Germline CDR1 and CDR2: SEHNR and FQNEAQ (reference sequence). This CDR3 contains 15 residues. The CDR3 region is CASSFRRETNEKLFF. The CDR3 DNA reads TGTGCCAGCAGCTTTCGACGGGAAACTAATGAAAAACTGTTTTTT. Complete variable domain (other parts from reference TRBV7-9 and TRBJ1-4): DTGVSQNPRHKITKRGQNVTFRCDPISEHNRLYWYRQTLGQGPEFLTYFQNEAQLEKSRLLSDRFSAERPKGSFSTLEIQRTEQGDSAMYLCASSFRRETNEKLFFGSGTQLSVL.

V usage is TRBV11-2 and J usage is TRBJ1-1; 8 bases are a match to TRBD1. The germline CDR1 and CDR2 sequences are SGHAT and FQNNGV. This CDR3 region has 13 residues. V lost 6 bases, J lost 10 bases, and 10 bases stayed unmatched. The CDR3 DNA is TGTGCCAGCAGTTCCGACAGGGGCGTTTCAGCTTTCTTT. This gives the protein CASSSDRGVSAFF.

The chain recombines TRBV9 with TRBJ2-3, with D perhaps TRBD2 (6 bases). The CDR3 extends over 14 amino acids. With 3 bases removed from V and 6 bases from J, the gap between germline ends came to 14 bases. The V gene's germline CDR1 is SGDLS and CDR2 YYNGEE. The CDR3 region is CASSGRLVPDTQYF. Written as DNA, the CDR3 is TGTGCCAGCAGCGGGAGACTAGTCCCGGATACGCAGTATTTT.

The gene calls are TRBV5-1 and TRBJ2-5; 8 bases agree with TRBD1. This CDR3 region has 14 residues. Trimming removed 4 bases from V and 2 bases from J; junction bases left unmatched: 4. Germline V gene sequence: CDR1 SGHRS, CDR2 YFSETQ. Written as DNA, the CDR3 is TGCGCCAGCAGCCACTACAGGGGGCAAGAGACCCAGTACTTC. This translates into CASSHYRGQETQYF.

The CDR3 is CSVGQGACEQYF. The DNA of the CDR3 is TGCAGCGTTGGGCAGGGTGCCTGCGAGCAGTACTTC. The chain is built from TRBV29-1 and TRBJ2-7; a weak D match, TRBD1 (5 bases). CDR3 size: 12 residues. Per the germline V gene, CDR1 is SQVTM and CDR2 is ANQGSEA. V was shortened by 4 bases and J by 6 bases, with 13 bases between the two germline ends.

The chain has TRBV7-2 and TRBJ1-1; a weak D match, TRBD1 (6 bases). V was pared by 1 base and J by 1 base, with 13 bases between. The CDR3 sequence is 16 residues long. Germline CDR1 reads SGHTA; CDR2 reads FQGNSA. CDR3 residues: CASSLVFWTANTEAFF. The CDR3 nucleotides read TGTGCCAGCAGCTTAGTATTCTGGACAGCGAACACTGAAGCTTTCTTT.

This rearrangement joins TRBV11-2 to TRBJ2-7; D may be TRBD2 (5 bases). Looked up from germline, CDR1 is SGHAT and CDR2 is FQNNGV. V shed 1 base and J shed 7 bases, with 23 bases lying between them. This CDR3 contains 17 residues. DNA of the CDR3: TGTGCCAGCAGCTTAGCCCGGGCGGGTAGACCCCTGGGGGAGCAGTACTTC. It yields the protein CASSLARAGRPLGEQYF.

This clone was found once. This chain connects TRBV5-1 to TRBJ2-1; 7 bases match TRBD2. Per the germline V gene, CDR1 is SGHRS and CDR2 is YFSETQ. Unmatched junction bases numbered 6, after V lost 1 base and J lost 2 bases. CDR3 length: 16 residues. CDR3 bases: TGCGCCAGCAGCTTGTCGGCTAGCGGAGCCTACAATGAGCAGTTCTTC. Its protein is CASSLSASGAYNEQFF.